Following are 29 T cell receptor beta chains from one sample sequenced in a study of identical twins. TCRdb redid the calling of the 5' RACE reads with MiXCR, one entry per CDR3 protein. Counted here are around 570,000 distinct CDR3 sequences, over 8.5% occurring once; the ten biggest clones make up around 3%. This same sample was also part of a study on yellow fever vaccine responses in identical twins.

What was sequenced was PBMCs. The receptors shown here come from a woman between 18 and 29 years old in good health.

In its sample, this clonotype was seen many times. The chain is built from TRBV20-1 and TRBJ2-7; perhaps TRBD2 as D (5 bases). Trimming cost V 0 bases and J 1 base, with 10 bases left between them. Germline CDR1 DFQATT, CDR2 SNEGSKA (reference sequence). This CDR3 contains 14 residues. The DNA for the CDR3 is TGCAGTGCTAGAGATCTTCGGGGTTCCTACGAGCAGTACTTC. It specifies CSARDLRGSYEQYF.

In DNA form, the CDR3 reads TGTGCCAGCAAAAGACAGGGGGTCAATGAGCAGTTCTTC. It codes for CASKRQGVNEQFF. J is TRBJ2-1 and V is TRBV2, with 9 positions matching TRBD1. This CDR3 has 13 amino acids. Germline CDR1 is SNHLY and CDR2 is FYNNEI. V shed 7 bases, J shed 6 bases, and the junction held 4 bases outside the gene matches.

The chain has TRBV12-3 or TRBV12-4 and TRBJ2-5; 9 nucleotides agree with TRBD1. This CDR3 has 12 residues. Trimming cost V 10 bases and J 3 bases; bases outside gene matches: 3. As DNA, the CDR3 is TGTGCCATAGGGACAGGGAAAGAGACCCAGTACTTC. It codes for CAIGTGKETQYF.

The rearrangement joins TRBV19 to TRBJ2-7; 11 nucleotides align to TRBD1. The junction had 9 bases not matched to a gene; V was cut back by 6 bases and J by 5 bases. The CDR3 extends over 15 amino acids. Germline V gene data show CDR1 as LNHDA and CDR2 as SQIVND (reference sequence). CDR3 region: CASRDGQGARHEQYF. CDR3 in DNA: TGTGCCAGTAGAGACGGACAGGGGGCAAGGCACGAGCAGTACTTC. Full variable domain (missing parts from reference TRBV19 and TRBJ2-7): DGGITQSPKYLFRKEGQNVTLSCEQNLNHDAMYWYRQDPGQGLRLIYYSQIVNDFQKGDIAEGYSVSREKKESFPLTVTSAQKNPTAFYLCASRDGQGARHEQYFGPGTRLTVT.

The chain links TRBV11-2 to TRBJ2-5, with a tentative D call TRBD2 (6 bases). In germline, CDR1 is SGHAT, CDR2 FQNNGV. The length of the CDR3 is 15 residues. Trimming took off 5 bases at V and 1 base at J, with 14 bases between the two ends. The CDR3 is CASSGPWDFQETQYF. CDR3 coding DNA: TGTGCCAGCAGCGGTCCGTGGGACTTCCAAGAGACCCAGTACTTC.

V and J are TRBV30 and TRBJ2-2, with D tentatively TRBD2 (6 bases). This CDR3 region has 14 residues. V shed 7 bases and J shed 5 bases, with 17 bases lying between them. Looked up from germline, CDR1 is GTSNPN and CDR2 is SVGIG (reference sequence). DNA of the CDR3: TGTGCCTCGAGGGTCCGGGGGAGAACCGGGGAGCTGTTTTTT. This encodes CASRVRGRTGELFF. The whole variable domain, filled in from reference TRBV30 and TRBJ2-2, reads SQTIHQWPATLVQPVGSPLSLECTVEGTSNPNLYWYRQAAGRGLQLLFYSVGIGQISSEVPQNLSASRPQDRQFILSSKKLLLSDSGFYLCASRVRGRTGELFFGEGSRLTVL.

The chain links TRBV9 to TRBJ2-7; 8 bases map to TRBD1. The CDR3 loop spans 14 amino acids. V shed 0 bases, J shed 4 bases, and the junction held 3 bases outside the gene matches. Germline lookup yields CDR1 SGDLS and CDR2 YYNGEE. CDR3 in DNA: TGTGCCAGCAGCGTAGCAGGGGGCAGGTACGAGCAGTACTTC. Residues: CASSVAGGRYEQYF.

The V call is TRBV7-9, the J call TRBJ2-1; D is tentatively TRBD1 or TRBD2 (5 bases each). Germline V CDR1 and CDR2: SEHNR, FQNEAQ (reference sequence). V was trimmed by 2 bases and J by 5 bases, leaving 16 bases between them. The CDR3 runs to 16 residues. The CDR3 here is CASSLRSAGRDNEQFF. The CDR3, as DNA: TGTGCCAGCAGCTTAAGATCGGCAGGGCGGGACAATGAGCAGTTCTTC.

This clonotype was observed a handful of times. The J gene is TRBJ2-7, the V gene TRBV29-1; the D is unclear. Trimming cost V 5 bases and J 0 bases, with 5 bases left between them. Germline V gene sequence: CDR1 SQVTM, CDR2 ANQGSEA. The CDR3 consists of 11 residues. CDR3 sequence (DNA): TGCAGCGTTCTGGACTCCTACGAGCAGTACTTC. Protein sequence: CSVLDSYEQYF.

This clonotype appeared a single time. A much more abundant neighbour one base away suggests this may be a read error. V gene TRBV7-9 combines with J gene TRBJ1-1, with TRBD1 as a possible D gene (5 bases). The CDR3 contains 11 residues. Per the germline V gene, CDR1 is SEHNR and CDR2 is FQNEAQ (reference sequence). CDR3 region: CPSSPGGGAFF. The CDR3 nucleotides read TGTCCCAGCAGCCCCGGGGGGGGAGCTTTCTTT.

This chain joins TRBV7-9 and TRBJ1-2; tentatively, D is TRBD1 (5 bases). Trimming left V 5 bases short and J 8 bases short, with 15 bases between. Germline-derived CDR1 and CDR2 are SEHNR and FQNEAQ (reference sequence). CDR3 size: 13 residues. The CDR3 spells CASSPGGDGGYTF. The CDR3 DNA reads TGTGCCAGCAGCCCGGGGGGTGATGGAGGCTACACCTTC.

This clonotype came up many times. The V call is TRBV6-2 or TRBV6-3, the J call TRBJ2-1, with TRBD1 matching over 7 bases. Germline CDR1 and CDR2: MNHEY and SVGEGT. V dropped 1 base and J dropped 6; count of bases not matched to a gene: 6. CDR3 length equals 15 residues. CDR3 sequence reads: CASSYYEGAVNEQFF. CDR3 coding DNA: TGTGCCAGCAGTTACTATGAGGGGGCCGTCAATGAGCAGTTCTTC.

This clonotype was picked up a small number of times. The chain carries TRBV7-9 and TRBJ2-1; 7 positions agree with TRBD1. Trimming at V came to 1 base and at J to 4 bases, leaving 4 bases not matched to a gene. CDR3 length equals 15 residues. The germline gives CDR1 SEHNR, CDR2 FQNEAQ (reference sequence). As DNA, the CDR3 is TGTGCCAGCAGCTTAGTCCAGGGACAGTACAATGAGCAGTTCTTC. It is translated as CASSLVQGQYNEQFF.

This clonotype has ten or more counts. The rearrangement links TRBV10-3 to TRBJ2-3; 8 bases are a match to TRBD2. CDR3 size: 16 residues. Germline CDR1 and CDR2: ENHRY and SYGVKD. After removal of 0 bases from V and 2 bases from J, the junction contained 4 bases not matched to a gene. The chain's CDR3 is CAISESLAVATDTQYF. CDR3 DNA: TGTGCCATCAGTGAGTCACTAGCGGTAGCCACAGATACGCAGTATTTT.

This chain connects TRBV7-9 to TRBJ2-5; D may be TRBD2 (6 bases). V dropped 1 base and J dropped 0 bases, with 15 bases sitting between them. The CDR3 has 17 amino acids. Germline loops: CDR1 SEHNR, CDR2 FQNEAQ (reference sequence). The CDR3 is CASSLVGGVHHQETQYF. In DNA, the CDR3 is TGTGCCAGCAGCTTAGTTGGAGGGGTCCACCACCAAGAGACCCAGTACTTC.

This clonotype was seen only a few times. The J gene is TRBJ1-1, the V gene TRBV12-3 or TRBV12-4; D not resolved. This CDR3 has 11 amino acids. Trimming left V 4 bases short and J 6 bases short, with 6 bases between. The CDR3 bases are TGTGCCAGCAGTTCCTCCCCTGAAGCTTTCTTT. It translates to CASSSSPEAFF.

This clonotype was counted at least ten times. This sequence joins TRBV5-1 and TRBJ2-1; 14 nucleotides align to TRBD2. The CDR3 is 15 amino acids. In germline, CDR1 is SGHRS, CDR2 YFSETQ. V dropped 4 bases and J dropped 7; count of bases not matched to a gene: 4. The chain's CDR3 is CASSGGLAGENEQFF. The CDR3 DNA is TGCGCCAGCAGCGGGGGACTAGCGGGGGAGAATGAGCAGTTCTTC.

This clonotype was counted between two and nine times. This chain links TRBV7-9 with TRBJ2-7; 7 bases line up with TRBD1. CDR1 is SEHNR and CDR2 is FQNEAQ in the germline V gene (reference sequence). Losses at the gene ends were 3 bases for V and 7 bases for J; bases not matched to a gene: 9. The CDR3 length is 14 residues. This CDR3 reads CASSFGTARVEQYF. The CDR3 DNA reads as TGTGCCAGCAGCTTCGGGACAGCTAGAGTTGAGCAGTACTTC.

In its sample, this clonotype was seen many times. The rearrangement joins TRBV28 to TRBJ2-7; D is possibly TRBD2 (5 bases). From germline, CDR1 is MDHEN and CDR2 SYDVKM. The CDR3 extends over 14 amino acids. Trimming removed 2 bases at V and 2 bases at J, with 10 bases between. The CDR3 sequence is CASSLGGRAYEQYF. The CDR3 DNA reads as TGTGCCAGCAGTTTAGGAGGCAGAGCCTACGAGCAGTACTTC. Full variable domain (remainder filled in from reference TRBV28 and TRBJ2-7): DVKVTQSSRYLVKRTGEKVFLECVQDMDHENMFWYRQDPGLGLRLIYFSYDVKMKEKGDIPEGYSVSREKKERFSLILESASTNQTSMYLCASSLGGRAYEQYFGPGTRLTVT.

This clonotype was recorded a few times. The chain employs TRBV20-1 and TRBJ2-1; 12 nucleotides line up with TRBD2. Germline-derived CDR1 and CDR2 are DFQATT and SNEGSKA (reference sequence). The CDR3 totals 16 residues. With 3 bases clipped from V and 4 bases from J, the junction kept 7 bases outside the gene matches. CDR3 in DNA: TGCAGTGCTAGTGCGCGCCTAGCGGGGGGGTACAATGAGCAGTTCTTC. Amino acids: CSASARLAGGYNEQFF.

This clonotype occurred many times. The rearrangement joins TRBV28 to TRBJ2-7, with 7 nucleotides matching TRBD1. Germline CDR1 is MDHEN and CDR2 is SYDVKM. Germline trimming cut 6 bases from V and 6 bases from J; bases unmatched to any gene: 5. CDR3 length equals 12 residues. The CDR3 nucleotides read TGTGCCAGCAGCTCAAACAGGGGCGAGCAGTACTTC. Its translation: CASSSNRGEQYF. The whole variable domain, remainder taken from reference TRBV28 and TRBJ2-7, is DVKVTQSSRYLVKRTGEKVFLECVQDMDHENMFWYRQDPGLGLRLIYFSYDVKMKEKGDIPEGYSVSREKKERFSLILESASTNQTSMYLCASSSNRGEQYFGPGTRLTVT.

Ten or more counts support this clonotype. The CDR3 DNA reads as TGTGCCAGCATGTACAGTGCCTACGAGCAGTACTTC. It codes for CASMYSAYEQYF. This chain links TRBV2 with TRBJ2-7; D ambiguous. Trimming cost V 7 bases and J 2 bases, with 9 bases left between them. The CDR3 length is 12 residues. Looked up from germline, CDR1 is SNHLY and CDR2 is FYNNEI.

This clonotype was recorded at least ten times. This CDR3 reads CASSSLEGIPDYGYTF. Written as DNA, the CDR3 is TGTGCCAGCAGCTCACTGGAGGGGATTCCGGACTATGGCTACACCTTC. The chain couples TRBV7-9 to TRBJ1-2; possible D gene TRBD1, 5 bases. Per germline, CDR1 SEHNR and CDR2 FQNEAQ (reference sequence). The CDR3 covers 16 residues. V was pared by 4 bases and J by 3 bases, with 18 bases between.

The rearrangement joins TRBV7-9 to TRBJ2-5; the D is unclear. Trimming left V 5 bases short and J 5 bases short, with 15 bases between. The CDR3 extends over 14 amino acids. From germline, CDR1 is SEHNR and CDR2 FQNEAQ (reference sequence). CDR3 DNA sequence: TGTGCCAGCAGCGGGTTAGGACCCGGGGAGACCCAGTACTTC. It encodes CASSGLGPGETQYF.

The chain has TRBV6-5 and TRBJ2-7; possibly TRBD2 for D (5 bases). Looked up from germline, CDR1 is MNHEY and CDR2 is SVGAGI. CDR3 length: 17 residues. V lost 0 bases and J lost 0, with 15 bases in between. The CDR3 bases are TGTGCCAGCAGTTACTCGAGAAGTGAGCGGCACTCCTACGAGCAGTACTTC. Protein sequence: CASSYSRSERHSYEQYF.

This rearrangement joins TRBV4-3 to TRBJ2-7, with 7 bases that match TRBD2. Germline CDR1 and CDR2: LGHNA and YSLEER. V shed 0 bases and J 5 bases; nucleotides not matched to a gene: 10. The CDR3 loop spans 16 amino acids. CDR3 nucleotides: TGCGCCAGCAGCCAAGATGTCGCTAGCGGAGGGGACGAGCAGTACTTC. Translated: CASSQDVASGGDEQYF.

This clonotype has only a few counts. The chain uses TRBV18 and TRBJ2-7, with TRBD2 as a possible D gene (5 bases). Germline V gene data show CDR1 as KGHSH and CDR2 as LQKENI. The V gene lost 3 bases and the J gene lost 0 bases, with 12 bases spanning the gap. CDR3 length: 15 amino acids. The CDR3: CASSPSAGLSYEQYF. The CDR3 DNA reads TGTGCCAGCTCACCGTCGGCGGGCCTCTCCTACGAGCAGTACTTC.

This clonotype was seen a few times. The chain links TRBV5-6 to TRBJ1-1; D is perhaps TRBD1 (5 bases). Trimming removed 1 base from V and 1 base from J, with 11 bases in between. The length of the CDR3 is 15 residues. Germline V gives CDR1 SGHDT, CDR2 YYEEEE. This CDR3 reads CASSLRHGGNTEAFF. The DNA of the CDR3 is TGTGCCAGCAGCTTGAGGCACGGGGGGAACACTGAAGCTTTCTTT. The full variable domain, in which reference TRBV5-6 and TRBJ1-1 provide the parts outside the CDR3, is DAGVTQSPTHLIKTRGQQVTLRCSPKSGHDTVSWYQQALGQGPQFIFQYYEEEERQRGNFPDRFSGHQFPNYSSELNVNALLLGDSALYLCASSLRHGGNTEAFFGQGTRLTVV.

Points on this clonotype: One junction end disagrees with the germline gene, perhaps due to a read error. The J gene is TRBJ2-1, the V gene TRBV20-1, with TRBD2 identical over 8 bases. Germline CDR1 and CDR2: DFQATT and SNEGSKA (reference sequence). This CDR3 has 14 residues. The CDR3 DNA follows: TGCAGTGCGAGAGCGGGGGACATCTACAATGAGCAGTTCTTC. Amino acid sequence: CSARAGDIYNEQFF.